Reported below is one T cell receptor beta chain. Its antigen specificity is not known. No quality values exist for individual bases; no much larger clone is one base distant. Each collaborating institution followed its own protocols to collect whole blood in K2EDTA tubes. For TCRbeta analysis, collaborators shipped samples in one of three forms: frozen whole blood, isolated PBMCs, or DNA extracted from either of those sample types. This specimen belongs to a study of blood T cell repertoires in COVID-19 (dated by TCRdb to between 2020 and 2021). The study in broad terms: Samples from collaborators originated in the United States, Italy and Spain and spanned both the acute and convalescent phases of COVID-19. The material from the prospective study consisted of cDNA or gDNA derived from T cells, B-cell-depleted T cells, or PBMCs. The dataset comprised deeply sampled blood TCRbeta repertoires from subjects exposed to, actively infected with, or recovered from COVID-19. The repertoires were made available in a free public database intended to serve as a resource for research on the immune response to SARS-CoV-2. Samples came from the ongoing ImmuneRACE study (first 160 participants) plus 1,254 subjects from 6 global collaborators. Nearly every sample came with metadata listing a de-identified subject ID, COVID-19 status, age in years and sex. Where available, HLA class I and class II types were obtained from metadata supplied by the sample provider rather than from assay-based typing. Here is what the overall study found, with its caveats: The quantity of clinical and demographic metadata differed by source and by participant and was supplied without curation.

The immunoSEQ Assay, a bias-controlled multiplex PCR, was used to amplify TCRbeta CDR3 regions from genomic DNA. The published analysis was carried out like this. The number of nucleated cells in each sample was estimated from the amplification of reference gene primers within the assay. To quantify the absolute abundance of each unique TCRbeta CDR3 rearrangement, sequence reads were collapsed and filtered. For each sample, productive Simpson clonality was calculated by taking the square root of Simpson's diversity index across productive rearrangements. This is the immuneACCESS table as TCRdb keeps it, with only in-frame sequences that have V and J called. A part of the clones is gone; compared with another copy, unresolved V genes explain less than half, and the rest is unexplained. V and J calls and clone size are those listed in that table; D and trimming were worked out from the DNA. This sample comprises roughly 100,000 clones, more than 85% of them detected only once. Jointly, the top ten make up 4.2% of the sample.

The CDR3, cysteine through phenylalanine, is 13 amino acids long. The sequence is cut down to CDR3 DNA, 39 bases in frame from base 1. CDR1 SGHVS and CDR2 FQNEAQ were looked up in the germline V gene. The germline V end is reduced by 5 bases and the J end by 3 bases; junction bases left unmatched: 3. The V and J genes are TRBV7-8 and TRBJ2-5, with 7 bases in between that match TRBD1. The receptor was derived from a man aged 18 to 30 with acute or convalescent COVID-19. The sample was peripheral blood. The DNA sequence follows: TGTGCCAGCAGCGCCGACAGGGAAGAGACCCAGTACTTC. Translated, it gives CASSADREETQYF.